This T cell receptor (beta chain) was sequenced during a study of glioma-infiltrating T cells after dendritic cell vaccination (dated by TCRdb to the mid-2010s). Regarding the research as a whole: The cohort included around 15 glioblastoma patients drawn from Phase I and II dendritic cell vaccination trials, of whom 9 were newly diagnosed and 6 had recurrent disease. Patients received autologous tumor lysate-pulsed dendritic cell vaccination between about 2003 and 2012. The vaccine was prepared from monocyte-derived dendritic cells that were cultured for seven days with IL-4 and GM-CSF and then pulsed overnight with autologous tumor lysate. Each patient got three intradermal injections of the dendritic cell vaccine, spaced at biweekly intervals, in the arm below the axilla. Deep sequencing of TCR beta CDR3 regions was used to quantify tumor-infiltrating lymphocyte content and compare tumor and blood repertoires in dendritic cell-vaccinated glioblastoma patients. TCR sequencing metrics, including TIL content and tumor-blood repertoire overlap, were correlated with survival after dendritic cell vaccination.

In regard to this clone: No antigen is known for it. The input lacks base qualities; no much larger clone sits a single base away.

According to the germline V gene, CDR1 reads LGHNA and CDR2 reads YSLEER. Here V drops 0 bases and J drops 0 bases, and the junction holds 5 bases not matched to any gene. The CDR3, cysteine through phenylalanine, is 19 amino acids long. Of all the DNA, just the CDR3 is kept, 57 bases in frame from base 1. Selection of patients required sufficient residual fresh-frozen tumor tissue and over two years of available survival data. An isocitrate dehydrogenase mutation was not carried by any of the glioblastoma patients, although molecular status was otherwise variable. PBMC were collected before vaccination, two weeks after the third vaccination, and at tumor progression if progression occurred. The Qiagen DNeasy Blood extraction Kit was used to extract genomic DNA. Broader findings and caveats from the paper: TCR clonality showed no direct relationship with survival, which suggests that a diverse polyclonal response may be important. The cohort was small and heterogeneous, and full blood and tumor sets were available for few patients, with initial-recurrent tumor pairs available for even fewer patients. The TCR overlap response model with three groups was called speculative and said to need prospective validation. Higher estimated pretreatment TIL content predicted longer time to progression and overall survival after dendritic cell vaccination.

Using the immunoSEQ assay, TCRB CDR3 regions were amplified from 1.5 to 2 micrograms of genomic DNA, or from all available DNA when less than that was on hand. For multiplex PCR, 60 forward primers for TCR V beta segments and 13 reverse primers for J beta segments were used. To estimate the number of reads per starting template, synthetic control templates were added to each sample at limiting dilution. Sequencing produced 87 bp reads on the Illumina HiSeq System. Turning to the authors' computational methods: PCR and sequencing errors were removed by a nearest neighbor algorithm that merged closely related sequences. TCR overlap was defined as the percentage of unique tumor TCR beta sequences that were also present in the same patient's peripheral blood. The table was pulled from immuneACCESS by TCRdb, which kept in-frame rearrangements only. Such tables lose some clones; where checked, under half of the loss comes from unresolved V genes, and the rest has no known cause. V, J and clone size reflect that table, while D and trimming were determined from the DNA. This sample holds about 67,000 clones; 80% to 85% were observed only once. Approximately 7.9% of the sample rests with the top ten.

The input for sequencing was blood, taken before dendritic cell vaccination. This chain joins TRBV4-3 to TRBJ2-6, with 10 central nucleotides matching TRBD1. The clonotype originates from a human donor with glioblastoma. DNA sequence: TGCGCCAGCAGCCAAGATCGACAGGGGGCCATCTCTGGGGCCAACGTCCTGACTTTC. The translation is CASSQDRQGAISGANVLTF.